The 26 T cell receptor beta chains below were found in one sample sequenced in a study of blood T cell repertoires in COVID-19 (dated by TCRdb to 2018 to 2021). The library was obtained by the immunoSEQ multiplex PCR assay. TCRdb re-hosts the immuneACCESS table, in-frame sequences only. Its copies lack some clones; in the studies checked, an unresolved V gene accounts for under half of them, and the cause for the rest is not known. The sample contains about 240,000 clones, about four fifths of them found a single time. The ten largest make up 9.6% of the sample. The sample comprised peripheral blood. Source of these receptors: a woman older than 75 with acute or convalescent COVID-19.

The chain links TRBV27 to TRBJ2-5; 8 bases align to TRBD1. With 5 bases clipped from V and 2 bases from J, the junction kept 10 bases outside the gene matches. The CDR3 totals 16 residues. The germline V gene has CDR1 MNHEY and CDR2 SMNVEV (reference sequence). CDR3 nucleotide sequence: TGTGCCAGCAGTCCGTCGGACAGGGACGAACAAGAGACCCAGTACTTC. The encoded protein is CASSPSDRDEQETQYF.

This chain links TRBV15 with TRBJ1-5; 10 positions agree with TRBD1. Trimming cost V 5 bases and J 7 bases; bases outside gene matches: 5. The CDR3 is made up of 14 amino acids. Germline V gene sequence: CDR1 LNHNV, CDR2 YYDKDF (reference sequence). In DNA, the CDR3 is TGTGCCACCAGCCTCGGACAGGGGGGACAGCCCCAGCATTTT. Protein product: CATSLGQGGQPQHF.

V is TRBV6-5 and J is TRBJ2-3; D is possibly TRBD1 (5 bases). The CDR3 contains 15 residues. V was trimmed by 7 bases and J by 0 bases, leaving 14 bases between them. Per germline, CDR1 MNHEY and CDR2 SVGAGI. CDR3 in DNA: TGTGCCAGCAAAGCAGGGAAGAGGAGCACAGATACGCAGTATTTT. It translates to CASKAGKRSTDTQYF.

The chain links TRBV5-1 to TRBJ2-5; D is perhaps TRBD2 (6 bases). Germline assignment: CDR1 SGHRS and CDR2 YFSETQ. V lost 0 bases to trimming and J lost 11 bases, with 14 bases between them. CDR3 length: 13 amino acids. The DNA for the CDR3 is TGCGCCAGCAGCTTGGTGAGCGGAGGGGTTCAGTACTTC. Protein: CASSLVSGGVQYF.

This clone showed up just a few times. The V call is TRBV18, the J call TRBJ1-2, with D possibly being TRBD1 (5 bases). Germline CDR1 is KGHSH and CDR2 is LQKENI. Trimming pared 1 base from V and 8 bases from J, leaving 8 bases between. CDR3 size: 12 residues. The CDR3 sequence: CASSPLQGGYTF. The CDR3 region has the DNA TGTGCCAGCTCACCACTGCAGGGCGGCTACACCTTC.

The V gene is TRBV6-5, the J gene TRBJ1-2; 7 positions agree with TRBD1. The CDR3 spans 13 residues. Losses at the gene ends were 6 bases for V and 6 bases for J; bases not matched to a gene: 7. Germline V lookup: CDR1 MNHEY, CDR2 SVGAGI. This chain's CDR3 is CASSLQGIDGYTF. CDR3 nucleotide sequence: TGTGCCAGCAGCTTACAGGGGATCGATGGCTACACCTTC.

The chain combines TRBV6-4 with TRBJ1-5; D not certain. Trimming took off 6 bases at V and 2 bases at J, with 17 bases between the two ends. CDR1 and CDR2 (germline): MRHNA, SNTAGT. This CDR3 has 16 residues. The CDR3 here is CASRGAGRWGNQPQHF. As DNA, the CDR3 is TGTGCCAGCAGGGGAGCTGGGCGTTGGGGCAATCAGCCCCAGCATTTT.

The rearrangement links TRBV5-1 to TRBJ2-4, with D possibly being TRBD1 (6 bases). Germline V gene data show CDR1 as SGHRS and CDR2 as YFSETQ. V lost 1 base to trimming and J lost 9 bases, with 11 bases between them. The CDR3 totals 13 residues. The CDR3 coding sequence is TGCGCCAGCAGCTTGCTAGGGGGATCCATTCAGTACTTC. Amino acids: CASSLLGGSIQYF.

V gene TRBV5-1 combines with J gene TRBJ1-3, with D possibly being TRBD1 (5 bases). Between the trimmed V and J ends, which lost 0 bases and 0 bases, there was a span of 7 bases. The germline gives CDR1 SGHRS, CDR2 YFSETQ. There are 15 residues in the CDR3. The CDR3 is CASSLGQTSGNTIYF. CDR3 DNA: TGCGCCAGCAGCTTGGGACAGACCTCTGGAAACACCATATATTTT.

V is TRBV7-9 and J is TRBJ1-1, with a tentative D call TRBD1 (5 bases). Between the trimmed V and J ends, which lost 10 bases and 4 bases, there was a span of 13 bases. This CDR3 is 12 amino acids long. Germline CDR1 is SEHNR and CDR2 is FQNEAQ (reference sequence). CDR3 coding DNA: TGTGCCACTGGGGGGGTGGGCACTGAAGCTTTCTTT. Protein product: CATGGVGTEAFF.

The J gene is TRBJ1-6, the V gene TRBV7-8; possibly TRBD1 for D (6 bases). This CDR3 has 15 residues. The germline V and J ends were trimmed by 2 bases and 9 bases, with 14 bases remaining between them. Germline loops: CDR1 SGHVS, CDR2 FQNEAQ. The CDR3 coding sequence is TGTGCCAGCAGCTTATTGCAGGGGTACGGTTCACCCCTCCACTTT. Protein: CASSLLQGYGSPLHF.

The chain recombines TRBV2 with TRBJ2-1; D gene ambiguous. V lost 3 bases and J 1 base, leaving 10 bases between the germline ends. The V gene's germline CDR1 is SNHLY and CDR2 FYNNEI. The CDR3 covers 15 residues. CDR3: CASSERARSYNEQFF. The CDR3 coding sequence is TGTGCCAGCAGTGAGCGAGCGAGGTCCTACAATGAGCAGTTCTTC. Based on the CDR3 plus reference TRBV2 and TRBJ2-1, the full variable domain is EPEVTQTPSHQVTQMGQEVILRCVPISNHLYFYWYRQILGQKVEFLVSFYNNEISEKSEIFDDQFSVERPDGSNFTLKIRSTKLEDSAMYFCASSERARSYNEQFFGPGTRLTVL.

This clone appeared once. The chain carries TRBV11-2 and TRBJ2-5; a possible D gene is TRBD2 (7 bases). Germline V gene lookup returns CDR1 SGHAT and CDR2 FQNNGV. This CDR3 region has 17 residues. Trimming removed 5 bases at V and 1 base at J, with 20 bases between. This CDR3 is CASSPRGGSSGQETQYF. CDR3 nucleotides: TGTGCCAGCAGCCCAAGGGGGGGGTCTAGCGGCCAAGAGACCCAGTACTTC.

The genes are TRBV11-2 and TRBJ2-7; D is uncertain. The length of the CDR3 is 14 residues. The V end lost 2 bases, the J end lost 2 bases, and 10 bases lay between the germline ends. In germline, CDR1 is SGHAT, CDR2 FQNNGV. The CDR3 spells CASSLMAGTYEQYF. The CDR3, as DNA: TGTGCCAGCAGCTTAATGGCAGGAACCTACGAGCAGTACTTC.

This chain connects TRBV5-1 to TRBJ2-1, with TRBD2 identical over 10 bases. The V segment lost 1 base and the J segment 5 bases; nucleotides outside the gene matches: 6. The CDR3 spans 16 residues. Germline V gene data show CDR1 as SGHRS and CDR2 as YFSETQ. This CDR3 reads CASSLSGSGGNNEQFF. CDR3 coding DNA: TGCGCCAGCAGCTTGTCGGGTAGCGGGGGGAACAATGAGCAGTTCTTC.

CDR3 bases: TGTGCCAGCAGTGGGCCCGAGCGGGGGGGCAGTTACGAGCAGTACTTC. Its protein is CASSGPERGGSYEQYF. V gene TRBV27 combines with J gene TRBJ2-7; 10 nucleotides match TRBD2. CDR3 length equals 16 residues. V lost 5 bases to trimming and J lost 4 bases; unmatched junction nucleotides: 11. CDR1 is MNHEY and CDR2 is SMNVEV in the germline V gene (reference sequence).

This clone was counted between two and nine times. CDR3 in amino acids: CASSYRGRSPLHF. The CDR3 nucleotides are TGTGCCAGCAGCTACAGGGGTCGATCACCCCTCCACTTT. The chain combines TRBV6-6 with TRBJ1-6; 7 bases align to TRBD1. This CDR3 spans 13 amino acids. Trimming took 6 bases from V and 10 from J; bases not matched to a gene: 6. Germline V CDR1 and CDR2: MNHNY, SVGAGI (reference sequence).

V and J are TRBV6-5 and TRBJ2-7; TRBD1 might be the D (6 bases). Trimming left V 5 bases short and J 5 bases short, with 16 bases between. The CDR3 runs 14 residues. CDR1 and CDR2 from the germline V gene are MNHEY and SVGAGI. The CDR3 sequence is CASSPVTGPHEQYF. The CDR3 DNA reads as TGTGCCAGCAGTCCTGTCACAGGGCCTCACGAGCAGTACTTC.

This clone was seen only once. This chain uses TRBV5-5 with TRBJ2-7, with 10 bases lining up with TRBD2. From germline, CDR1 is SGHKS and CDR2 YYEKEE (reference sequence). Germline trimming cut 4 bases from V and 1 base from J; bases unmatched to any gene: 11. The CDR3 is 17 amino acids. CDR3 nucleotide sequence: TGTGCCAGCAGCCCGAAGAACCCTAGCGGGGGTTCCTACGAGCAGTACTTC. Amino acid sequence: CASSPKNPSGGSYEQYF.

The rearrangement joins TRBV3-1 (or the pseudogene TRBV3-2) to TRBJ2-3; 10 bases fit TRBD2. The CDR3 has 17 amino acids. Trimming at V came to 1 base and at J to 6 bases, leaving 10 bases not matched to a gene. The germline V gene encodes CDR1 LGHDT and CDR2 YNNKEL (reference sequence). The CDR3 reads CASSQGPSGGAGDTQYF. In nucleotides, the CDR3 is TGTGCCAGCAGCCAAGGACCAAGCGGGGGGGCAGGGGATACGCAGTATTTT.

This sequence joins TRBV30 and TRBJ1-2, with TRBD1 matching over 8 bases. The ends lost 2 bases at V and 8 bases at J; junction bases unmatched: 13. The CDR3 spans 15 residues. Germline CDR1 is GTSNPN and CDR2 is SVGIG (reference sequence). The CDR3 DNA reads TGTGCCTGGAGTCCCCCGGGCAGGGGGCGCGAAGGCTACACCTTC. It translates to CAWSPPGRGREGYTF.

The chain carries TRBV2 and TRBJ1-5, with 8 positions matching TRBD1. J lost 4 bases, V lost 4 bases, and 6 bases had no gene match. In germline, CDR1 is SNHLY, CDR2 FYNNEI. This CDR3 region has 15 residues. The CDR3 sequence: CASSVRTGTNQPQHF. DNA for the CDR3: TGTGCCAGCAGTGTCCGGACAGGGACGAATCAGCCCCAGCATTTT.

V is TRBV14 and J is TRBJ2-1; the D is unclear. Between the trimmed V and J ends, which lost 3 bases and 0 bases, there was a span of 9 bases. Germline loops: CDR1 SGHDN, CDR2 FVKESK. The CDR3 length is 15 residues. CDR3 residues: CASSHLTSSYNEQFF. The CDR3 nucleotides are TGTGCCAGCAGCCACCTCACGAGCTCCTACAATGAGCAGTTCTTC.

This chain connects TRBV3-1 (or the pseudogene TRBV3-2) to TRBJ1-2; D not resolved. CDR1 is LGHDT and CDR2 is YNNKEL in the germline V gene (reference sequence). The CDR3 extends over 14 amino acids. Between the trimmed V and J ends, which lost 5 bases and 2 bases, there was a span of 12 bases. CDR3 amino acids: CASSAQTGNYGYTF. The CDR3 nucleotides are TGTGCCAGCAGCGCCCAGACTGGAAACTATGGCTACACCTTC.

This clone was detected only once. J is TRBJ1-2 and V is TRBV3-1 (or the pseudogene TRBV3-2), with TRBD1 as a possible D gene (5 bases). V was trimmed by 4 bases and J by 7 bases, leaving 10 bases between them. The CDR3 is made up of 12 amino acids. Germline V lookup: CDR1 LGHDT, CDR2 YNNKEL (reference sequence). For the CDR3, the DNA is TGTGCCAGCAGCCTACCTCAGGGTGGCTACACCTTC. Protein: CASSLPQGGYTF.

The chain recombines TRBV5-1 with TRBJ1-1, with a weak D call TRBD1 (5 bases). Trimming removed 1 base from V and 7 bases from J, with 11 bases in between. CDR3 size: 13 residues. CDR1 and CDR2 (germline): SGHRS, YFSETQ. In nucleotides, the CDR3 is TGCGCCAGCAGCTTGAGCCAGGGATTTGAAGCTTTCTTT. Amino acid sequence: CASSLSQGFEAFF. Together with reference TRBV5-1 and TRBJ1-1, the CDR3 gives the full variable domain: KAGVTQTPRYLIKTRGQQVTLSCSPISGHRSVSWYQQTPGQGLQFLFEYFSETQRNKGNFPGRFSGRQFSNSRSEMNVSTLELGDSALYLCASSLSQGFEAFFGQGTRLTVV.